The 2 T cell receptor beta chains in this list originate from one sample, sequenced in a study of monozygotic twins with inflammatory bowel disease. From its re-call of the 5' RACE reads, TCRdb lists each CDR3 protein once, without DNA. The sample holds some 330,000 distinct CDR3 sequences. The sample taken for sequencing was blood. The receptors shown here come from a human donor with ulcerative colitis or Crohn's disease, or a healthy co-twin of an affected twin (not recorded which).

The rearrangement links TRBV30 to TRBJ1-5; the D gene TCRdb calls, TRBD1, cannot be checked with no DNA. From germline, CDR1 is GTSNPN and CDR2 SVGIG (reference sequence). The CDR3 length is 13 residues. This chain's CDR3 is CAWRGEGNQPQHF.

This chain's CDR3 is CASRLAGGHNEQFF. J is TRBJ2-1 and V is TRBV6-2 or TRBV6-3; there is no DNA to check the TCRdb D call of TRBD2. CDR1 is MNHEY and CDR2 is SVGEGT in the germline V gene. The CDR3 extends over 14 amino acids.